Included here is one TCR beta chain sequence, with context. It has no known antigen specificity. No base quality information exists; no much larger clone differs at one position. This sample was included in a study of graft-versus-host responses after intestinal transplantation (dated by TCRdb to about 2021). Notes on the research overall: The transplants that recipients got were multivisceral, liver-intestinal, or isolated intestinal. Every recipient was given anti-thymocyte globulin induction, followed by around three years of maintenance tacrolimus and steroids. Graft-versus-host and host-versus-graft alloreactive T cell clones were tracked in the graft, circulation and bone marrow after intestinal transplantation using bulk TCR-beta CDR3 sequencing. To identify alloreactive clones, pre-transplant mixed lymphocyte reaction products were sequenced and compared with unstimulated pre-transplant donor and recipient T cells. Of the approximately 25 intestinal transplant recipients enrolled in the cohort, one of whom was a retransplant, a few patients without pretransplant specimens were excluded. A peak of at least 4% donor T cells among recipient peripheral blood mononuclear cells was the definition used for donor T cell macrochimerism. Rather than being sequenced by the commercial service, samples from a few later patients were sequenced in-house on an Illumina MiSeq and processed with MiXCR.

The library was made by the immunoSEQ multiplex PCR assay. Adaptive Biotechnologies carried out high-throughput TCR-beta CDR3 sequencing of genomic DNA for most patients. Processing in the source paper ran as follows. Adaptive's ImmunoSEQ software was the source of the TCR sequencing data for 18 patients, while three other patients were processed with MiXCR and VDJtools. CDR3 nucleotide sequences shared by donor and recipient were removed because the origin of these sequences could not be assigned. To count as alloreactive, a clone needed at least 2-fold expansion over unstimulated cells and a minimum CFSE-low frequency of 0.002% (template counts) or 0.001% (read counts). Clones detected in sequenced pre-transplant spleen, lymph node, or MLR CFSE-low populations of the donor or recipient were defined as mappable. The cumulative frequency of alloreactive clones was calculated as a percentage of all sequences, weighted by copy number. TCRdb stores this immuneACCESS table with in-frame sequences only. Part of the clones is absent; in the studies checked, under half of the shortfall reflects unresolved V genes, and no reason is known for the rest. The V and J calls and clone size come from that table; D and trimming were worked out from the DNA. For this sample there are approximately 100,000 clones; roughly 82% appear just once. Over 1.3% of the sample comes from the top ten.

In the first month after transplant, blood samples were collected up to 4 times, and after that at least monthly when available. Summary of the overall study and its limitations: GvH clones were detected in recipient bone marrow, and some appeared earlier in ileal mucosa or blood, consistent with an intestinal mucosal origin. The conclusions were limited by the relatively low number and heterogeneity of the intestinal transplant patients. In patients with donor T cell macrochimerism, the allografts had high GvH to HvG T cell clonal ratios. Peak levels of circulating GvH clones were associated with declines in HvG clones early after transplant.

Counted from cysteine to phenylalanine, this CDR3 has 19 amino acids. Only the CDR3 DNA stays, 57 bases, in frame from base 1. According to the germline V gene (reference sequence), CDR1 reads MNHEY and CDR2 reads SMNVEV. Deletion took 2 bases off V and 0 bases off J, with a span of 21 bases between the germline ends. The chain is assembled from TRBV27 and TRBJ2-3, and possibly TRBD2, on 6 matching bases. This specimen consisted of PBMCs, obtained 255 days after intestinal transplant. This sequence originates from a human patient who received an intestinal transplant, so some T cells may come from the graft donor. The CDR3 region: CASSLDWFPSRGSTDTQYF. The nucleotide sequence reads as follows: TGTGCCAGCAGTTTAGATTGGTTTCCGTCCCGGGGGAGCACAGATACGCAGTATTTT.